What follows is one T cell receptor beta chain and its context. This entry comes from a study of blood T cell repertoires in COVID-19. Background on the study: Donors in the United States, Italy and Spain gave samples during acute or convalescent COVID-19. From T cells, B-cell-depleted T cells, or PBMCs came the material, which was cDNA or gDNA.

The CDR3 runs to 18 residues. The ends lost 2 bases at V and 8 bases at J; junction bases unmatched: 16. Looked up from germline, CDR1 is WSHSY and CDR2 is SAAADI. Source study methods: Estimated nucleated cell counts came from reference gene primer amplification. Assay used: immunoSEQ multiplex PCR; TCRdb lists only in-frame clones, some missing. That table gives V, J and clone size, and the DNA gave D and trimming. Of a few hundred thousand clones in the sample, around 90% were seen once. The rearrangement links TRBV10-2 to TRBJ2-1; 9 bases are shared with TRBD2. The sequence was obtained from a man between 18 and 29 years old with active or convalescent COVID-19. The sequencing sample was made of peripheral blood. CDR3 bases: TGCGCCAGCAGTGAGGCGCGGGGGGGCCGAACGGTTGAGGATGAGCAGTTCTTC. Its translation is CASSEARGGRTVEDEQFF.